The 32 T cell receptor beta chains below come from one sample, sequenced in a study of blood T cell repertoires in COVID-19. TCRdb's copy holds only in-frame clones and misses some; the assay was immunoSEQ multiplex PCR. The table has tens of thousands of clones, roughly 78% seen once. Sequencing used peripheral blood. All receptors come from a human donor in a cohort sampled during active COVID-19.

The V and J genes are TRBV19 and TRBJ1-1, with D possibly TRBD1 on 5 matching bases. Trimming removed 3 bases at V and 10 bases at J, with 21 bases between. The CDR3 extends over 15 amino acids. Germline V gives CDR1 LNHDA, CDR2 SQIVND (reference sequence). The CDR3 is CASSIRRGRSIGAFF. CDR3 nucleotides: TGTGCCAGTAGTATTAGAAGGGGCAGATCCATTGGAGCTTTCTTT.

J is TRBJ2-5 and V is TRBV6-2 or TRBV6-3, with D tentatively TRBD2 (5 bases). This CDR3 has 15 residues. Trimming stripped 5 bases from V and 4 bases from J, with 17 bases between. Germline V gives CDR1 MNHEY, CDR2 SVGEGT. The CDR3 region is CASSTSLGSSETQYF. The CDR3 DNA reads as TGTGCCAGCAGTACCTCACTAGGATCGTCAGAGACCCAGTACTTC.

CDR3 DNA: TGCGCCAGCAGCTTCGGTCCCGCGGCAGATACGCAGTATTTT. Amino acid sequence: CASSFGPAADTQYF. The chain uses TRBV5-1 and TRBJ2-3, with D hard to call. CDR3 length: 14 amino acids. Deletions cut 2 bases from V and 4 bases from J, with 11 bases between. Germline V gene data show CDR1 as SGHRS and CDR2 as YFSETQ.

V gene TRBV5-1 combines with J gene TRBJ2-2; 9 nucleotides match TRBD1. This CDR3 region has 15 residues. Trimming cost V 4 bases and J 9 bases; bases outside gene matches: 10. Germline V gene lookup returns CDR1 SGHRS and CDR2 YFSETQ. As DNA, the CDR3 is TGCGCCAGCAGCCTTGAGGGACAGGGAATCCGGGAGCTGTTTTTT. Translating it yields CASSLEGQGIRELFF.

The V gene is TRBV7-2, the J gene TRBJ1-5, with D maybe TRBD1 (5 bases). This CDR3 comprises 13 residues. Germline V gives CDR1 SGHTA, CDR2 FQGNSA. The V and J ends lost 1 base and 7 bases respectively, with 8 bases between them. The CDR3 loop is CASSLVGGQPQHF. CDR3 DNA sequence: TGTGCCAGCAGCTTAGTGGGGGGGCAGCCCCAGCATTTT. Supplemented by reference TRBV7-2 and TRBJ1-5, the full variable domain reads GAGVSQSPSNKVTEKGKDVELRCDPISGHTALYWYRQSLGQGLEFLIYFQGNSAPDKSGLPSDRFSAERTGGSVSTLTIQRTQQEDSAVYLCASSLVGGQPQHFGDGTRLSIL.

The J gene is TRBJ1-1, the V gene TRBV7-9; D gene uncertain. V dropped 5 bases and J dropped 0 bases, with 13 bases sitting between them. The germline gives CDR1 SEHNR, CDR2 FQNEAQ (reference sequence). CDR3 length equals 15 residues. The CDR3 DNA reads TGTGCCAGCAGCCCAGAGGCAGACTTGAACACTGAAGCTTTCTTT. As protein: CASSPEADLNTEAFF.

The chain recombines TRBV11-2 with TRBJ2-7; D possibly corresponds to TRBD2 (5 bases). Deletions cut 1 base from V and 2 bases from J, with 21 bases between. The CDR3 covers 18 residues. Germline loops: CDR1 SGHAT, CDR2 FQNNGV. This CDR3 is CASSLGHISLSGAYEQYF. As DNA, the CDR3 is TGTGCCAGCAGCTTAGGTCACATCTCCCTAAGCGGTGCCTACGAGCAGTACTTC.

In this sample, this clone turned up a few times. CDR3 coding DNA: TGTGCCAGCAGCTTGGACAGGGTCCCCTATTATGGCTACACCTTC. Amino acid sequence: CASSLDRVPYYGYTF. The chain has TRBV5-4 and TRBJ1-2; D might be TRBD1 (6 bases). This CDR3 region has 15 residues. Trimming stripped 0 bases from V and 5 bases from J, with 14 bases between. The germline V gene has CDR1 SGHNT and CDR2 YYREEE (reference sequence). Full variable domain (rest looked up from reference TRBV5-4 and TRBJ1-2): ETGVTQSPTHLIKTRGQQVTLRCSSQSGHNTVSWYQQALGQGPQFIFQYYREEENGRGNFPPRFSGLQFPNYSSELNVNALELDDSALYLCASSLDRVPYYGYTFGSGTRLTVV.

The gene calls are TRBV7-2 and TRBJ2-2; the D gene is possibly TRBD2 (5 bases). CDR1 and CDR2 (germline): SGHTA, FQGNSA. Trimming removed 4 bases from V and 3 bases from J, with 9 bases in between. The CDR3 sequence is 14 residues long. The CDR3 DNA reads as TGTGCCAGCAGCTCCGCGGGCTACACCGGGGAGCTGTTTTTT. It encodes CASSSAGYTGELFF.

This clone was picked up many times. The chain carries TRBV7-9 and TRBJ1-5; D is unresolved. V was cut by 4 bases and J by 4 bases, with 8 bases left in between. The CDR3 is 13 residues long. CDR1 and CDR2 from the germline V gene are SEHNR and FQNEAQ (reference sequence). CDR3 bases: TGTGCCAGCAGCTCTATTATTAATCAGCCCCAGCATTTT. It encodes CASSSIINQPQHF.

This clone was counted between two and nine times. The chain joins TRBV24-1 to TRBJ2-5; tentatively, D is TRBD1 (6 bases). Trimming stripped 7 bases from V and 4 bases from J, with 18 bases between. Germline V gives CDR1 KGHDR, CDR2 SFDVKD. The CDR3 extends over 15 amino acids. Here the CDR3 DNA reads TGTGCCACCAGGTCAGGGGATGGAGGTCGAGAGACCCAGTACTTC. Its translation is CATRSGDGGRETQYF.

This clone has a handful of counts. The rearrangement joins TRBV3-1 (or the pseudogene TRBV3-2) to TRBJ2-1, with TRBD2 identical over 12 bases. Germline V gives CDR1 LGHDT, CDR2 YNNKEL (reference sequence). The CDR3 covers 19 residues. J was trimmed by 7 bases and V by 1 base; bases with no gene match: 14. CDR3: CASSQGQAALAGGVNEQFF. The CDR3 DNA reads TGTGCCAGCAGCCAAGGACAGGCTGCACTAGCGGGAGGCGTTAATGAGCAGTTCTTC.

V and J are TRBV10-3 and TRBJ1-1; TRBD1 matches at 7 bases. CDR3 length equals 14 residues. The germline gives CDR1 ENHRY, CDR2 SYGVKD. J was trimmed by 0 bases and V by 5 bases; bases with no gene match: 3. CDR3 nucleotides: TGTGCCATCAGTCTTGGACAGGTGAACACTGAAGCTTTCTTT. This sequence encodes CAISLGQVNTEAFF.

The genes are TRBV7-8 and TRBJ2-7; no clear D. The CDR3 runs 11 residues. V shed 5 bases and J shed 5 bases, with 7 bases lying between them. Germline V gives CDR1 SGHVS, CDR2 FQNEAQ. The CDR3: CASSPLDEQYF. The CDR3 DNA sequence: TGTGCCAGCAGCCCACTCGACGAGCAGTACTTC.

The genes are TRBV29-1 and TRBJ2-7, with 9 bases aligning to TRBD1. Unmatched junction bases numbered 4, after V lost 4 bases and J lost 3 bases. This CDR3 is built from 13 residues. Germline lookup yields CDR1 SQVTM and CDR2 ANQGSEA. The CDR3 loop reads CSVGTGQGYEQYF. CDR3 sequence (DNA): TGCAGCGTTGGGACGGGACAGGGCTACGAGCAGTACTTC.

The chain couples TRBV12-3 or TRBV12-4 to TRBJ2-7; 8 bases are a match to TRBD2. The CDR3 has 13 amino acids. The trim removed 0 bases at V and 5 bases at J, leaving 0 bases unmatched. CDR3 residues: CASSLASGNEQYF. DNA of the CDR3: TGTGCCAGCAGTTTAGCTAGCGGGAACGAGCAGTACTTC.

This clone was detected a few times. The V and J genes are TRBV6-2 or TRBV6-3 and TRBJ1-5; D not certain. The CDR3 extends over 17 amino acids. Germline CDR1 reads MNHEY; CDR2 reads SVGEGT. Trimming stripped 0 bases from V and 0 bases from J, with 12 bases between. The CDR3 is CASSYSAVGNSNQPQHF. CDR3 nucleotide sequence: TGTGCCAGCAGTTACTCGGCGGTCGGCAATAGCAATCAGCCCCAGCATTTT.

The CDR3 nucleotides are TGCAGCGTTGGTCTTACTTCGGGACTAGCGGGTTTCAATGAGCAGTTCTTC. Protein: CSVGLTSGLAGFNEQFF. The chain carries TRBV29-1 and TRBJ2-1; 12 bases are a match to TRBD2. The CDR3 loop spans 17 amino acids. Germline V gene lookup returns CDR1 SQVTM and CDR2 ANQGSEA. V gave up 4 bases and J gave up 6 bases; unmatched junction bases: 13.

The chain uses TRBV10-3 and TRBJ2-4, with D possibly matching TRBD1 (6 bases). The CDR3 is made up of 13 amino acids. The V and J ends lost 10 bases and 4 bases respectively, with 14 bases between them. Germline CDR1 and CDR2: ENHRY and SYGVKD. The CDR3 DNA reads as TGTGCCACTCAGGGGTCCGAGAAAAACATTCAGTACTTC. Translating gives CATQGSEKNIQYF.

The chain uses TRBV5-1 and TRBJ2-3; no reliable D call. CDR1 is SGHRS, CDR2 YFSETQ, per germline. This CDR3 contains 15 residues. The V end was cut by 4 bases, the J end by 0 bases, with 12 bases between. The CDR3 nucleotides read TGCGCCAGCAGCATGACACACCCTAGCACAGATACGCAGTATTTT. Translation: CASSMTHPSTDTQYF.

V gene TRBV14 combines with J gene TRBJ2-5; 9 bases align to TRBD1. The CDR3 covers 17 residues. With 2 bases clipped from V and 2 bases from J, the junction kept 9 bases outside the gene matches. The germline CDR1 and CDR2 sequences are SGHDN and FVKESK. The CDR3: CASSQKVRGQGQETQYF. The CDR3 DNA reads TGTGCCAGCAGCCAAAAGGTCAGGGGACAGGGTCAAGAGACCCAGTACTTC.

The V call is TRBV30, the J call TRBJ1-6; D ambiguous. The CDR3 totals 12 residues. Trimming cost V 5 bases and J 8 bases, with 10 bases left between them. Germline lookup yields CDR1 GTSNPN and CDR2 SVGIG (reference sequence). The CDR3 sequence: CAWATGDSPLHF. The CDR3 DNA sequence: TGTGCCTGGGCCACCGGGGATTCACCCCTCCACTTT.

The rearrangement links TRBV24-1 to TRBJ2-2, with TRBD2 matching over 14 bases. After removal of 3 bases from V and 9 bases from J, the junction contained 2 bases not matched to a gene. This CDR3 has 15 residues. In germline, CDR1 is KGHDR, CDR2 SFDVKD. The CDR3: CATSDGLAGGWELFF. CDR3 coding DNA: TGTGCCACCAGTGATGGACTAGCGGGAGGTTGGGAGCTGTTTTTT.

Worth noting for this clone: The junction shows a germline mismatch at one end, possibly a read error. J is TRBJ2-4 and V is TRBV7-7; no firm D call. The CDR3 has 17 amino acids. Germline V gives CDR1 SSHAT, CDR2 FNYEAQ (reference sequence). The CDR3 reads CASSPPRLERSKNIQYF. In DNA, the CDR3 is TGTGCTAGCAGCCCCCCCCGGCTGGAGAGATCCAAAAACATTCAGTACTTC.

The CDR3 DNA follows: TGTGCCAGCAGTTTACGGCTAGCGGGAGAGGGTGAGCAGTTCTTC. It yields the protein CASSLRLAGEGEQFF. The chain combines TRBV27 with TRBJ2-1; 10 nucleotides align to TRBD2. The CDR3 runs 15 residues. V shed 2 bases and J 9 bases; nucleotides not matched to a gene: 7. The germline V gene encodes CDR1 MNHEY and CDR2 SMNVEV (reference sequence).

This chain links TRBV20-1 with TRBJ1-2, with unresolved D. The germline V gene encodes CDR1 DFQATT and CDR2 SNEGSKA (reference sequence). V was shortened by 7 bases and J by 8 bases, with 14 bases between the two germline ends. The CDR3 consists of 11 residues. CDR3 protein: CSVTREEGYTF. The CDR3 DNA reads as TGCAGTGTCACTCGAGAGGAGGGCTACACCTTC.

The V gene is TRBV7-8, the J gene TRBJ1-1; D possibly corresponds to TRBD1 (6 bases). Trimming took 5 bases from V and 4 from J, leaving 11 bases between them. The CDR3 contains 13 residues. Germline CDR1 SGHVS, CDR2 FQNEAQ. The CDR3 here is CASSIQGVTEAFF. The DNA for the CDR3 is TGTGCCAGCAGCATACAGGGCGTCACTGAAGCTTTCTTT.

This chain joins TRBV6-4 and TRBJ2-1; D may be TRBD2 (6 bases). This CDR3 is 13 amino acids long. Germline CDR1 and CDR2: MRHNA and SNTAGT. Deletions cut 6 bases from V and 9 bases from J, with 15 bases between. The CDR3 is CASSVRDGGEQFF. The CDR3 region has the DNA TGTGCCAGCAGCGTCCGGGACGGGGGTGAGCAGTTCTTC.

The chain is built from TRBV30 and TRBJ2-2, with a possible D match to TRBD2 (6 bases). Trimming cost V 2 bases and J 6 bases, with 16 bases left between them. Germline CDR1 reads GTSNPN; CDR2 reads SVGIG (reference sequence). There are 15 residues in the CDR3. CDR3 protein: CAWSRGLRVAGELFF. Written as DNA, the CDR3 is TGTGCCTGGAGTCGGGGGTTGAGGGTCGCCGGGGAGCTGTTTTTT. Complete variable domain (other parts from reference TRBV30 and TRBJ2-2): SQTIHQWPATLVQPVGSPLSLECTVEGTSNPNLYWYRQAAGRGLQLLFYSVGIGQISSEVPQNLSASRPQDRQFILSSKKLLLSDSGFYLCAWSRGLRVAGELFFGEGSRLTVL.

The chain couples TRBV5-1 to TRBJ2-1; D is unresolved. This CDR3 comprises 15 residues. The V end lost 1 base, the J end lost 0 bases, and 8 bases lay between the germline ends. Germline CDR1 SGHRS, CDR2 YFSETQ. CDR3 in DNA: TGCGCCAGCAGCTTGCAGGTTGGCTCCTACAATGAGCAGTTCTTC. This gives the protein CASSLQVGSYNEQFF.

This chain connects TRBV13 to TRBJ2-3; D remains ambiguous. V dropped 4 bases and J dropped 6 bases, with 5 bases sitting between them. This CDR3 comprises 11 residues. The germline CDR1 and CDR2 sequences are PRHDT and FYEKMQ (reference sequence). This CDR3 is CASSYLDTQYF. CDR3 nucleotides: TGTGCCAGCAGCTATCTGGATACGCAGTATTTT.

The gene calls are TRBV27 and TRBJ2-7; D perhaps matches TRBD1 (6 bases). V lost 3 bases and J 0 bases, leaving 9 bases between the germline ends. The CDR3 contains 14 residues. The germline V gene has CDR1 MNHEY and CDR2 SMNVEV (reference sequence). Here the CDR3 reads CASSLIGGSYEQYF. The CDR3 DNA reads as TGTGCCAGCAGTTTGATAGGGGGCTCCTACGAGCAGTACTTC.